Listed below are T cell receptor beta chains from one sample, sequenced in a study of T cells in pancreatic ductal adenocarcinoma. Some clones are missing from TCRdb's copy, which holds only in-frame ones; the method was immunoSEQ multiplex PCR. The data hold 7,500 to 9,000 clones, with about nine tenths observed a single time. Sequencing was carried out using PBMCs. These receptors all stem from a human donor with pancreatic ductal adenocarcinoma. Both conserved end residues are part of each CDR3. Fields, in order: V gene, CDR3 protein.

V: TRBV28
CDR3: CASSFQRGQGWNEQYF

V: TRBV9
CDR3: CASSHSRGTDTQYF

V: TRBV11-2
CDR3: CASSLDSIYEQYF

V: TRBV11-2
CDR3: CASSRTTGDSYEQYF

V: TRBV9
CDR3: CASSVGNRANEKLFF

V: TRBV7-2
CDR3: CASSLGTGVPYEQYF

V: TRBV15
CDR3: CATSRGQGAGSNQPQHF

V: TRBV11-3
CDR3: CASSPGTGRNQPQHF

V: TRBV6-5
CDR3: CASSYSVAGDSYEQYF

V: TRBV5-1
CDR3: CASSSQTGGNEQFF

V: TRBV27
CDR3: CASSPSGQFSYEQYF

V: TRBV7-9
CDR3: CASSFTGLETQYF

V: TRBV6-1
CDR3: CASRPRTGREQYF

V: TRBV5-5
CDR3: CASSLGRDTEAFF

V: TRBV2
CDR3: CASSETGYYYGYTF

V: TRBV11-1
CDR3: CASSPGLAGGFTDTQYF

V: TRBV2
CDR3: CASRGNEGETQYF

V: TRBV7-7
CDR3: CASSPTGTGAETQYF

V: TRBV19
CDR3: CASPLGRRRDQETQYF

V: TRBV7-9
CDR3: CASSLSGGAYYEQYF

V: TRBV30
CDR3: CAWSVGDRGITIYF

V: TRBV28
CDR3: CASSPLGVAGGPSNEQFF

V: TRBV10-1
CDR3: CASSEPNHRDRTSYEQYF

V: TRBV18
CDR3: CASSRDSSYNSPLHF

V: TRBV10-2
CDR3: CASTTGQVISYEQYF

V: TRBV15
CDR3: CATSRARGGGELFF

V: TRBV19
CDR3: CASSEHRVWTEAFF

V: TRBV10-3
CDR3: CAISEPRAGNTIYF

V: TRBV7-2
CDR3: CASSIQTGGAPYGYTF

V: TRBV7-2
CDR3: CASSLAGGSTDTQYF

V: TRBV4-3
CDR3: CASSQESVNTGELFF

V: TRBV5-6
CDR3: CASSRRQGSTDTQYF

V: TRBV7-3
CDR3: CASSPGLSDTQYF

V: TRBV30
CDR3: CAWSSDRSYGYTF

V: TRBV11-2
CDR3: CASRFSGGSYNEQFF

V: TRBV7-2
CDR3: CASSLVFSGTYEQYF

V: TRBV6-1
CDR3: CASSVTGGSGELFF

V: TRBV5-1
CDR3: CASSDVPGDQPQHF

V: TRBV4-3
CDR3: CASSQEVLQRRTGELFF

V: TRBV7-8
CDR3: CASSLGRAAYNEQFF

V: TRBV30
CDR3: CAWRDRDYNEQFF

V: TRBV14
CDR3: CASSGTGGSITEAFF

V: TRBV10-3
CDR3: CAISPQGSRETQYF